This TCR beta chain emerged from a study of shared clonotypes between healthy human individuals. Over several immunoSEQ plates, each subset's genomic DNA was distributed in even portions. Data came from immunoSEQ multiplex PCR; TCRdb stores just in-frame clones and leaves some out. The sample yields more than 2 million clones, 95% seen once. Study results and caveats: Represented diversity, genetic and exposure-history alike, was limited by few donors. Clonotypes that were shared across a few donors made up approximately 5% of naive CD4 clonotypes.

The V and J ends lost 6 bases and 6 bases, in that order; junction bases with no gene match: 8. CDR1 and CDR2 (germline): MNHEY, SVGAGI. The CDR3 has 14 residues. In regard to this clone: Its matching antigen is unknown.

Input material: naive CD4+ T cells sorted from blood. Subset here: CD45RA+ positively selected. The clonotype originates from a man aged 18 to 35 in good health. The chain employs TRBV6-5 and TRBJ1-5; 7 nucleotides match TRBD1. CDR3 nucleotides: TGTGCCAGCAGCTTAGACAGGGAAGCTCAGCCCCAGCATTTT. This translates into CASSLDREAQPQHF.